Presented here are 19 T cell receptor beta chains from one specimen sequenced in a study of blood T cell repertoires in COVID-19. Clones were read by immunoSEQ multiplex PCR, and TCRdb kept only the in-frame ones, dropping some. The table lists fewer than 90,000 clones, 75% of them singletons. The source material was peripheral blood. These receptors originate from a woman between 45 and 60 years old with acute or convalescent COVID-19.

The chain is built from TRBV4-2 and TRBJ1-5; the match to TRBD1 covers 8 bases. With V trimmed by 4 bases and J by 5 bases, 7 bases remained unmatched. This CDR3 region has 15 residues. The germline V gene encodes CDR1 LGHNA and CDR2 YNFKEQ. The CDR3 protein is CASSREQTGDQPQHF. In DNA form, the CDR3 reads TGTGCCAGCAGCCGGGAACAGACAGGGGATCAGCCCCAGCATTTT.

The CDR3 region is CAWSVGGYNQPQHF. The CDR3 DNA is TGTGCCTGGAGTGTAGGAGGGTATAATCAGCCCCAGCATTTT. The chain carries TRBV30 and TRBJ1-5; D gene unclear. Germline V gives CDR1 GTSNPN, CDR2 SVGIG (reference sequence). The ends were cut back, 0 bases at V and 4 bases at J, with 10 bases in the middle. The CDR3 contains 14 residues.

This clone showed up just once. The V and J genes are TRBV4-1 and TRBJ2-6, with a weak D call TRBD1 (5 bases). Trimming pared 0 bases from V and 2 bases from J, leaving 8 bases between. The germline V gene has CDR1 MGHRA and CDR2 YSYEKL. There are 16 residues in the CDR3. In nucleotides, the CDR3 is TGCGCCAGCAGCCAAGATCGGACAACTGGGGCCAACGTCCTGACTTTC. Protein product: CASSQDRTTGANVLTF.

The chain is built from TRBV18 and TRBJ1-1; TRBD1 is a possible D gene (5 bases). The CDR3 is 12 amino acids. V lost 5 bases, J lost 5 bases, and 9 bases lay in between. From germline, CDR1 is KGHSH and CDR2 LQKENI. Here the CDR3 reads CASSGAGTEAFF. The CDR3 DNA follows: TGTGCCAGCTCAGGGGCTGGGACTGAAGCTTTCTTT. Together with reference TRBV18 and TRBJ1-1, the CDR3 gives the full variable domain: NAGVMQNPRHLVRRRGQEARLRCSPMKGHSHVYWYRQLPEEGLKFMVYLQKENIIDESGMPKERFSAEFPKEGPSILRIQQVVRGDSAAYFCASSGAGTEAFFGQGTRLTVV.

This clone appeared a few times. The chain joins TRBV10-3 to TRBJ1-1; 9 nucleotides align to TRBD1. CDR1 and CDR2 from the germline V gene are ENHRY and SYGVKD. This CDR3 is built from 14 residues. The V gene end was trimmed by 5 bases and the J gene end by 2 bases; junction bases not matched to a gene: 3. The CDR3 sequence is CAISPDRGNTEAFF. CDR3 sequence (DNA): TGTGCCATCAGTCCGGACAGGGGAAACACTGAAGCTTTCTTT.

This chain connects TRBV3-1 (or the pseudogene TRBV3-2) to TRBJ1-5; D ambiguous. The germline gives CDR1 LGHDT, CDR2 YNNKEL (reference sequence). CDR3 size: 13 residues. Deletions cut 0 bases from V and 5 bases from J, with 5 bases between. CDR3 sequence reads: CASSQDRYQPQHF. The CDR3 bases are TGTGCCAGCAGCCAAGACAGATATCAGCCCCAGCATTTT.

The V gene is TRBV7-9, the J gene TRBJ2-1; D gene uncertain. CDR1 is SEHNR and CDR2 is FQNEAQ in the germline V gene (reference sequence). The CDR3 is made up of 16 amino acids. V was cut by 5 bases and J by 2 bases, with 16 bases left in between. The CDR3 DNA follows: TGTGCCAGCAGCCCAGTGGCAGGCAATACCTACAATGAGCAGTTCTTC. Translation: CASSPVAGNTYNEQFF.

The CDR3 DNA follows: TGCGCCAGCAGTCCAGTGTCTCCGGACAGGGCGAACACTGAAGCTTTCTTT. This translates into CASSPVSPDRANTEAFF. J is TRBJ1-1 and V is TRBV4-3; 8 nucleotides align to TRBD1. The V gene's germline CDR1 is LGHNA and CDR2 YSLEER. The CDR3 sequence is 17 residues long. V was clipped by 6 bases and J by 1 base; unmatched bases: 13.

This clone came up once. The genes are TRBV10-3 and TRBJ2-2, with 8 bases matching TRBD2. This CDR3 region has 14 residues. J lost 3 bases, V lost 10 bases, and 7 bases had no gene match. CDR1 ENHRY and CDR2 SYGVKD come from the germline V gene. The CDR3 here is CANAGGMDTGELFF. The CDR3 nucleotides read TGTGCCAACGCGGGGGGCATGGACACCGGGGAGCTGTTTTTT.

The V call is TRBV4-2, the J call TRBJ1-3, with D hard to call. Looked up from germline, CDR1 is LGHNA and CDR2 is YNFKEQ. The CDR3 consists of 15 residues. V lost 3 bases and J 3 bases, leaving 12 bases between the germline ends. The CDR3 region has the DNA TGTGCCAGCAGCCATGAATCGGGTAATGGAAACACCATATATTTT. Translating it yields CASSHESGNGNTIYF.

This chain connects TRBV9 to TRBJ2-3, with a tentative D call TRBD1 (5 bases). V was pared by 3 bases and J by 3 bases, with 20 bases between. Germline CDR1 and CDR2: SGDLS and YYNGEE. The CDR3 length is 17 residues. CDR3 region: CASSALSGYGKTDTQYF. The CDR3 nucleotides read TGTGCCAGCAGCGCGCTCTCAGGGTATGGTAAAACAGATACGCAGTATTTT.

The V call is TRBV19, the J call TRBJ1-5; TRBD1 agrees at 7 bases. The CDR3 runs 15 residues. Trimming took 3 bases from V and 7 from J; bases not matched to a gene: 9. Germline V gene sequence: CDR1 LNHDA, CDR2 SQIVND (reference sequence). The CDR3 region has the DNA TGTGCCAGTAGTATCAATCTTCCAGGGGGGCAGCCCCAGCATTTT. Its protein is CASSINLPGGQPQHF. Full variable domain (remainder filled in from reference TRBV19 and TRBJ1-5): DGGITQSPKYLFRKEGQNVTLSCEQNLNHDAMYWYRQDPGQGLRLIYYSQIVNDFQKGDIAEGYSVSREKKESFPLTVTSAQKNPTAFYLCASSINLPGGQPQHFGDGTRLSIL.

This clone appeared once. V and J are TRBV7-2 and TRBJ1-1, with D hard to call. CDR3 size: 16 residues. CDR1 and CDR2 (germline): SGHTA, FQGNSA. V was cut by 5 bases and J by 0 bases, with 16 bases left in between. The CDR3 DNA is TGTGCCAGCAGCCAAGGATTCCTCACTATGAACACTGAAGCTTTCTTT. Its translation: CASSQGFLTMNTEAFF.

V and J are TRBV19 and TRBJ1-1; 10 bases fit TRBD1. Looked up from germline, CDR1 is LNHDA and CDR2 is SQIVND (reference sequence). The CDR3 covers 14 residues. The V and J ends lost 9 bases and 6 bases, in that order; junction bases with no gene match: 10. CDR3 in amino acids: CASRQGAGGAEAFF. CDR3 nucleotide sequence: TGTGCCAGCAGACAGGGGGCGGGAGGCGCTGAAGCTTTCTTT.

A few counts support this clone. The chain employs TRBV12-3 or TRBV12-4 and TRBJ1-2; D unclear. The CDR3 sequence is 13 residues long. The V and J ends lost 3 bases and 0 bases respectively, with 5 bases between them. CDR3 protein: CASSFIPNYGYTF. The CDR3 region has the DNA TGTGCCAGCAGTTTTATTCCTAACTATGGCTACACCTTC.

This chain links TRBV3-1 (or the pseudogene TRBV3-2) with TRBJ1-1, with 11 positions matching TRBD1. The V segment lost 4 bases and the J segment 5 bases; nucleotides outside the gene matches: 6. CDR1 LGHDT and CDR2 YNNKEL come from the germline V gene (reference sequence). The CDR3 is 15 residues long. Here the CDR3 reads CASSRGTGGRTEAFF. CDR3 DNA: TGTGCCAGCAGCCGCGGGACAGGGGGTCGGACTGAAGCTTTCTTT.

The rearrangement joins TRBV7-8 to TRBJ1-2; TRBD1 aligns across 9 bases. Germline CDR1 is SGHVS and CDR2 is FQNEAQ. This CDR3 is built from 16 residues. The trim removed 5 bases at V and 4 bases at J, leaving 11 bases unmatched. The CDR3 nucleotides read TGTGCCAGCAGCCGAGCCCGGGACAGGGCAACCTATGGCTACACCTTC. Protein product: CASSRARDRATYGYTF.

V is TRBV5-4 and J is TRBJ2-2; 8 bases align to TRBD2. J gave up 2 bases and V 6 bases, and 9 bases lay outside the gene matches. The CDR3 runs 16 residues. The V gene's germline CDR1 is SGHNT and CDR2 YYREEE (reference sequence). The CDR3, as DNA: TGTGCCAGCAACTCGAGGGCGGGGGGCAACACCGGGGAGCTGTTTTTT. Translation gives CASNSRAGGNTGELFF. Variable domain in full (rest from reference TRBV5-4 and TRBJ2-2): ETGVTQSPTHLIKTRGQQVTLRCSSQSGHNTVSWYQQALGQGPQFIFQYYREEENGRGNFPPRFSGLQFPNYSSELNVNALELDDSALYLCASNSRAGGNTGELFFGEGSRLTVL.

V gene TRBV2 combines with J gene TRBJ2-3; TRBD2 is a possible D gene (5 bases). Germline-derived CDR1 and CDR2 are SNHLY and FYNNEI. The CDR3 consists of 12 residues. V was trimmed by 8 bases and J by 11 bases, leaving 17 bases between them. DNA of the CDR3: TGTGCCAGCGTTCGGAAGGAGGAGCAGCAGTATTTT. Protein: CASVRKEEQQYF.